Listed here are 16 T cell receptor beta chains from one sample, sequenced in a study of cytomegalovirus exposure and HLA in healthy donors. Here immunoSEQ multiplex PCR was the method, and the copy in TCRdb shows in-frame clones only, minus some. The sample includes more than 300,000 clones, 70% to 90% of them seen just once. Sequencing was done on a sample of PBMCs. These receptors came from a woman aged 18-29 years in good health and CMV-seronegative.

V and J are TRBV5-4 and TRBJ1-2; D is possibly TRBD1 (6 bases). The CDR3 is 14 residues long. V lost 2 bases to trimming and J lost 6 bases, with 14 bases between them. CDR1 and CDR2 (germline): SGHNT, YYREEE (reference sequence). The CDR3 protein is CASSLQQGIDGYTF. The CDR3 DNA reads TGTGCCAGCAGCTTACAACAGGGAATTGATGGCTACACCTTC.

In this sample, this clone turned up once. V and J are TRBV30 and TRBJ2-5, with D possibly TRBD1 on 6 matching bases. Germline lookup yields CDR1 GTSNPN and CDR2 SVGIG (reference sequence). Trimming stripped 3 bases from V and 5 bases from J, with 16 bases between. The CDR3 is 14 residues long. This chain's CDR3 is CAWSDKQGVETQYF. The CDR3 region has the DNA TGTGCCTGGAGCGATAAACAGGGTGTGGAGACCCAGTACTTC.

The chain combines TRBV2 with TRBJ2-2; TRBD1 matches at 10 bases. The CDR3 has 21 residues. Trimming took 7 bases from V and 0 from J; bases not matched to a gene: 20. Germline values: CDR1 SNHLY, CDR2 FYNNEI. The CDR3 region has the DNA TGTGCCAGCACCGTGGGCGGACCGGGACAGGGGCCCTTCGCGAACACCGGGGAGCTGTTTTTT. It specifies CASTVGGPGQGPFANTGELFF. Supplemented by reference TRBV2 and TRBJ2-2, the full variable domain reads EPEVTQTPSHQVTQMGQEVILRCVPISNHLYFYWYRQILGQKVEFLVSFYNNEISEKSEIFDDQFSVERPDGSNFTLKIRSTKLEDSAMYFCASTVGGPGQGPFANTGELFFGEGSRLTVL.

In DNA, the CDR3 is TGTGCCAGCAGCACGGACAGGGCAGCCCTCCTTCAGTACTTC. Translated, it gives CASSTDRAALLQYF. The chain links TRBV7-2 to TRBJ2-4; 8 bases are shared with TRBD1. The ends lost 5 bases at V and 11 bases at J; junction bases unmatched: 11. The V gene's germline CDR1 is SGHTA and CDR2 FQGNSA. The CDR3 spans 14 residues.

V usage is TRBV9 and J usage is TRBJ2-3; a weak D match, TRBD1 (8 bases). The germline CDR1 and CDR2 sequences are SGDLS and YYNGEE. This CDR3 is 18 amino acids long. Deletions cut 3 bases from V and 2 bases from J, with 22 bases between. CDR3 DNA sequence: TGTGCCAGCAGCGAAGGCCCATACAGGGGGGGGACCACAGATACGCAGTATTTT. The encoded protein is CASSEGPYRGGTTDTQYF.

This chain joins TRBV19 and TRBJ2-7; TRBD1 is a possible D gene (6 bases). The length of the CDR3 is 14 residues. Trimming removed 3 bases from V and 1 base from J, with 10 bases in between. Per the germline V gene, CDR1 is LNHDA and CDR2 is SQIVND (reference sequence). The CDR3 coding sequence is TGTGCCAGTAGTATCCAGGGGTCATCCTACGAGCAGTACTTC. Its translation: CASSIQGSSYEQYF.

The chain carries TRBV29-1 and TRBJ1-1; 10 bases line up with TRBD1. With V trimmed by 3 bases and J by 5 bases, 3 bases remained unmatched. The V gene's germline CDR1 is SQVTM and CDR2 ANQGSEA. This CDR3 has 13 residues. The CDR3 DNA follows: TGCAGCGTTGACCGGACAGGGGGTACTGAAGCTTTCTTT. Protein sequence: CSVDRTGGTEAFF.

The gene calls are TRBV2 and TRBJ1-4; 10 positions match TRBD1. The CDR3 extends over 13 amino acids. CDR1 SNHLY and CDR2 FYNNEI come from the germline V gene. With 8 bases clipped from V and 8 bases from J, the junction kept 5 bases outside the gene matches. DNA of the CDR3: TGTGCCAGCCGACAGGGGGCAGGGGAAAAACTGTTTTTT. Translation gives CASRQGAGEKLFF.

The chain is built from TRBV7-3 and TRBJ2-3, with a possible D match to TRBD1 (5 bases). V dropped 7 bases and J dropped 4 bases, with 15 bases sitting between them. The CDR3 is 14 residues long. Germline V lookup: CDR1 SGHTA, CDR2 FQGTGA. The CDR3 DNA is TGTGCCAGCACCCAGGGCCACGACGCAGATACGCAGTATTTT. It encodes CASTQGHDADTQYF.

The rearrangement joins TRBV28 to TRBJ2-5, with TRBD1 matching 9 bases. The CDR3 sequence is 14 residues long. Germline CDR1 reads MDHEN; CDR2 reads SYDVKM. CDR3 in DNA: TGTGCTACCCTAACAGGGGGCGGGTGGGAGACCCAGTACTTC. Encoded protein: CATLTGGGWETQYF.

This CDR3 is CASSYDTHYNEQFF. The DNA for the CDR3 is TGTGCCAGCAGTTATGACACCCACTACAATGAGCAGTTCTTC. The chain combines TRBV6-5 with TRBJ2-1; D not certain. CDR3 length: 14 residues. The germline V gene encodes CDR1 MNHEY and CDR2 SVGAGI. The germline V and J ends were trimmed by 3 bases and 3 bases, with 9 bases remaining between them.

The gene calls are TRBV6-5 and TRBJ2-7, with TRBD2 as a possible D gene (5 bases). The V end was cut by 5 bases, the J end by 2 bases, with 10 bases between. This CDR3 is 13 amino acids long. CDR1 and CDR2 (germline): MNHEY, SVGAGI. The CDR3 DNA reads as TGTGCCAGCAGTAAACAGAGGGCCTACGAGCAGTACTTC. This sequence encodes CASSKQRAYEQYF.

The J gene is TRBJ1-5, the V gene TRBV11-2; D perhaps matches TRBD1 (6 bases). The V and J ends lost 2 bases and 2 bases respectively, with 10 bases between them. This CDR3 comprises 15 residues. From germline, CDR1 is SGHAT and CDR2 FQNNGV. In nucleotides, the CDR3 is TGTGCCAGCAGCTTACAGGGGATGGGCAATCAGCCCCAGCATTTT. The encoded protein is CASSLQGMGNQPQHF.

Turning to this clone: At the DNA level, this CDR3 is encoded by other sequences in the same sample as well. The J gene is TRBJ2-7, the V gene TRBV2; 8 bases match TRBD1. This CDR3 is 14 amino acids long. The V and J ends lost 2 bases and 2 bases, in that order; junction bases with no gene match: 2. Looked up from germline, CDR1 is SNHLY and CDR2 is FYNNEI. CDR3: CASSEQGAPYEQYF. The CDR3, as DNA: TGTGCCAGCAGTGAACAGGGGGCACCCTACGAGCAGTACTTC. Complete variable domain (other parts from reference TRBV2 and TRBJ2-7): EPEVTQTPSHQVTQMGQEVILRCVPISNHLYFYWYRQILGQKVEFLVSFYNNEISEKSEIFDDQFSVERPDGSNFTLKIRSTKLEDSAMYFCASSEQGAPYEQYFGPGTRLTVT.

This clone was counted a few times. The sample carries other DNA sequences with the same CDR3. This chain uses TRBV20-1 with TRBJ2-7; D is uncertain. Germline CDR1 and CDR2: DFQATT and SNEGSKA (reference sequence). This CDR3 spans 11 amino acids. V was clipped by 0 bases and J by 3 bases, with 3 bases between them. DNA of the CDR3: TGCAGTGCTAGAGACAGCTACGAGCAGTACTTC. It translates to CSARDSYEQYF.

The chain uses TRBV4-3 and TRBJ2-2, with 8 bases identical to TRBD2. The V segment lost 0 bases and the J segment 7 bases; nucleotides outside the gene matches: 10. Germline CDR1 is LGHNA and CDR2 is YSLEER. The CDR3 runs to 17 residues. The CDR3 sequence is CASSQDWSGRSGGELFF. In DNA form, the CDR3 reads TGCGCCAGCAGCCAAGATTGGAGCGGGAGATCGGGCGGGGAGCTGTTTTTT.